The clone carrying this TCR beta chain showed up many times. The antigen is unknown. Germline values: CDR1 SGHTA, CDR2 FQGNSA. Trimming removed 2 bases from V and 6 bases from J, with 15 bases in between. This CDR3 spans 15 amino acids. These data come from a study of blood T cells in healthy people across ages. Findings and caveats of the study: While age rose, TCR beta diversity per million T cells dropped in a roughly linear way. Considered underestimates were the diversity estimates obtained from one million T cells.

A second PCR of roughly 7 to 11 cycles used a sample-barcoded 5' primer and a J-beta primer mix. MiXCR was run by TCRdb on the 5' RACE reads, yielding one entry per CDR3 protein. Of about 800,000 distinct CDR3 sequences in the sample, about three fifths are singletons; the top ten hold around 22%. The genes are TRBV7-2 and TRBJ2-3, with D perhaps assigned TRBD1 or TRBD2 (6 bases each). The receptor's source is a man aged 25 to 40 in good health. Sequencing used blood. The CDR3 DNA reads as TGTGCCAGCAGCTTAATTGCAGGGGCGGGGGATACGCAGTATTTT. Protein sequence: CASSLIAGAGDTQYF. Using reference TRBV7-2 and TRBJ2-3 for the parts outside the CDR3, the full variable domain is GAGVSQSPSNKVTEKGKDVELRCDPISGHTALYWYRQSLGQGLEFLIYFQGNSAPDKSGLPSDRFSAERTGGSVSTLTIQRTQQEDSAVYLCASSLIAGAGDTQYFGPGTRLTVL.